Presented here are 3 T cell receptor beta chains from one specimen sequenced in a study of blood T cell repertoires in COVID-19 (dated by TCRdb to 2018 to 2021). Receptors were amplified or captured by the immunoSEQ multiplex PCR assay. Entries here come from immuneACCESS through TCRdb and include only in-frame sequences with V and J called. Some clones fail to appear in such tables; in the studies checked, an unresolved V gene covers under half of the shortfall, and the cause of the remainder is unknown. The sample table holds about 76,000 clones, of which 70% to 90% were seen once. The ten largest clones take up about a sixth of the sample. The sample was peripheral blood. These receptors all stem from a human donor in a cohort sampled during active COVID-19.

CDR3 nucleotides: TGCGCCAGCAGCCGGGTGGGACAGGGTTCCCCTGGAAACACCATATATTTT. As protein: CASSRVGQGSPGNTIYF. This chain links TRBV5-1 with TRBJ1-3; 9 nucleotides line up with TRBD1. J gave up 2 bases and V 4 bases, and 10 bases lay outside the gene matches. CDR1 SGHRS and CDR2 YFSETQ come from the germline V gene. The CDR3 has 17 residues.

V gene TRBV5-1 combines with J gene TRBJ2-1; the match to TRBD2 covers 7 bases. The germline V gene has CDR1 SGHRS and CDR2 YFSETQ. With V trimmed by 6 bases and J by 2 bases, 8 bases remained unmatched. The length of the CDR3 is 15 residues. Here the CDR3 reads CASTGRGETYNEQFF. CDR3 coding DNA: TGCGCCAGCACGGGCCGGGGGGAGACCTACAATGAGCAGTTCTTC. The variable domain in full, completed from reference TRBV5-1 and TRBJ2-1, reads KAGVTQTPRYLIKTRGQQVTLSCSPISGHRSVSWYQQTPGQGLQFLFEYFSETQRNKGNFPGRFSGRQFSNSRSEMNVSTLELGDSALYLCASTGRGETYNEQFFGPGTRLTVL.

The chain combines TRBV28 with TRBJ2-5; 9 nucleotides agree with TRBD2. CDR3 length equals 14 residues. CDR1 is MDHEN, CDR2 SYDVKM, per germline. V gave up 3 bases and J gave up 5 bases; unmatched junction bases: 4. The CDR3 bases are TGTGCCAGCAGTTTGGCGGGAGGGTCTGAGACCCAGTACTTC. It encodes CASSLAGGSETQYF.